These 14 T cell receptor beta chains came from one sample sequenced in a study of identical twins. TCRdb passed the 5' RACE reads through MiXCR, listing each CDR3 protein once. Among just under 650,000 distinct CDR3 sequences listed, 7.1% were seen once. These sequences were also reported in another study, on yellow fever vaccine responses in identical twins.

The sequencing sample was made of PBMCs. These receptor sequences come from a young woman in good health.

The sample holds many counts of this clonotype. The CDR3 sequence: CASSRTDRPNEKLFF. The CDR3 DNA follows: TGTGCCAGCAGCCGGACGGACAGGCCTAATGAAAAACTGTTTTTT. The chain has TRBV5-6 and TRBJ1-4, with 7 bases that match TRBD1. The germline gives CDR1 SGHDT, CDR2 YYEEEE. There are 15 residues in the CDR3. V shed 4 bases and J 3 bases; nucleotides not matched to a gene: 6.

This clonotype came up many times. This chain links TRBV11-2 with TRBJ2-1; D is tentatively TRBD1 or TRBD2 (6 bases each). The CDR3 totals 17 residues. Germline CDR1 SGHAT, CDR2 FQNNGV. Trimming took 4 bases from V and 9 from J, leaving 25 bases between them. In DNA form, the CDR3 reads TGTGCCAGCAGCTCTACCCGGGGGCGGGAAAGACGATTTGAGCAGTTCTTC. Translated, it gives CASSSTRGRERRFEQFF. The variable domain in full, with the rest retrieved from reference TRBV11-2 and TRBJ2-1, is EAGVAQSPRYKIIEKRQSVAFWCNPISGHATLYWYQQILGQGPKLLIQFQNNGVVDDSQLPKDRFSAERLKGVDSTLKIQPAKLEDSAVYLCASSSTRGRERRFEQFFGPGTRLTVL.

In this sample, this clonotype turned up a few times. The CDR3 protein is CASSRDRVTNTGELFF. CDR3 coding DNA: TGTGCCAGCAGTCGTGACAGGGTAACGAACACCGGGGAGCTGTTTTTT. V is TRBV7-6 and J is TRBJ2-2, with 7 bases lining up with TRBD1. CDR3 length: 16 amino acids. Trimming cost V 6 bases and J 0 bases; bases outside gene matches: 7. The germline V gene encodes CDR1 SGHVS and CDR2 FNYEAQ.

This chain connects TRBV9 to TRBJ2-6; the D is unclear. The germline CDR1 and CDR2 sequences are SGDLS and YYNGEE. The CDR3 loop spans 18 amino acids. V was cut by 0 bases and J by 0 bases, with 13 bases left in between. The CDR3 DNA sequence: TGTGCCAGCAGCGTAGCAGGCCAACCGAGCTCTGGGGCCAACGTCCTGACTTTC. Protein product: CASSVAGQPSSGANVLTF.

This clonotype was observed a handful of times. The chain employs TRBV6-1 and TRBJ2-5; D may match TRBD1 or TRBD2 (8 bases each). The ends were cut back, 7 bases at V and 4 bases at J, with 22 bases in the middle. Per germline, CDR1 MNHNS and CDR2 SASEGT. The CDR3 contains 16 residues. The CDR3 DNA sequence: TGTGCCAGCAACGGGGGGGGCAGGGGGCTCGGAGAGACCCAGTACTTC. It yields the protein CASNGGGRGLGETQYF.

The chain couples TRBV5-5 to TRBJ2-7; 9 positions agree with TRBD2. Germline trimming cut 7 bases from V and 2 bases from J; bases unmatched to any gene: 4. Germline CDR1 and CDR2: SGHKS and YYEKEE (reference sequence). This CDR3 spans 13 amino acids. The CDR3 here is CASAAGGTYEQYV. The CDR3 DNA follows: TGTGCCAGCGCAGCGGGGGGCACCTACGAGCAGTACGTC.

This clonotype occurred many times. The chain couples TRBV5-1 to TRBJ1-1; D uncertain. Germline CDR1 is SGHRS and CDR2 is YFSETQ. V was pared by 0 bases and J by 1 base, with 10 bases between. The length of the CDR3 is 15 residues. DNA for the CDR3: TGCGCCAGCAGCTTGGCCGGCCAGTGGAACACTGAAGCTTTCTTT. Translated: CASSLAGQWNTEAFF.

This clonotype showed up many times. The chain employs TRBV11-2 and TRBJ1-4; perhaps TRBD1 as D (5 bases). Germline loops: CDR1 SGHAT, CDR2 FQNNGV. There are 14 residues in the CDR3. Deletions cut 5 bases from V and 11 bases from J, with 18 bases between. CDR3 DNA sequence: TGTGCCAGCAGCCCAGGTGGGACCGTTGGGAAACTGTTTTTT. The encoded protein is CASSPGGTVGKLFF.

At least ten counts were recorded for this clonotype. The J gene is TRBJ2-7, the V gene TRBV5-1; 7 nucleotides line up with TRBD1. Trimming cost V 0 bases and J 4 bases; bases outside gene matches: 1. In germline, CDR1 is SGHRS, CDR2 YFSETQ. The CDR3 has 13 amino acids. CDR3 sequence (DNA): TGCGCCAGCAGCTTGGACAGGGGTTACGAGCAGTACTTC. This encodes CASSLDRGYEQYF.

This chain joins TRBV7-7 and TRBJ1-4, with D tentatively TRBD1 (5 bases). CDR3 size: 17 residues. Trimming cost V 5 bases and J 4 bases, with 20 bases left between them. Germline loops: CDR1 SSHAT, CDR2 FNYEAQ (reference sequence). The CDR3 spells CASSERLRQSINEKLFF. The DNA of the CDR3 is TGTGCCAGCAGCGAACGATTACGACAGAGTATTAATGAAAAACTGTTTTTT. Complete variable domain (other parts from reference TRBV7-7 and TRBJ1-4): GAGVSQSPRYKVTKRGQDVTLRCDPISSHATLYWYQQALGQGPEFLTYFNYEAQPDKSGLPSDRFSAERPEGSISTLTIQRTEQRDSAMYRCASSERLRQSINEKLFFGSGTQLSVL.

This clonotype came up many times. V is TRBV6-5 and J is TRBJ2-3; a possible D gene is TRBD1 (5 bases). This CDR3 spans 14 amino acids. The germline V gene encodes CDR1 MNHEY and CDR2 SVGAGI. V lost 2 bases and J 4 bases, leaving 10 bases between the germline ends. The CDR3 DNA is TGTGCCAGCAGTTACGGCAGGGATCCAGATACGCAGTATTTT. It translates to CASSYGRDPDTQYF.

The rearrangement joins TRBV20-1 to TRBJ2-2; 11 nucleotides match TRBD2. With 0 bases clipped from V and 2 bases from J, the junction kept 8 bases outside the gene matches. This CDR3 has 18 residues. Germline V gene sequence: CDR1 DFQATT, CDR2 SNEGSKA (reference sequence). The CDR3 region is CSARDTWLAGGNTGELFF. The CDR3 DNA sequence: TGCAGTGCTAGAGATACCTGGCTAGCGGGGGGAAACACCGGGGAGCTGTTTTTT.

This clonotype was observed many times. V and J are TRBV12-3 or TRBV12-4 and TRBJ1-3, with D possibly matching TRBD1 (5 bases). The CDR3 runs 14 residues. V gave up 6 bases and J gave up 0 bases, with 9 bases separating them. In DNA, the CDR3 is TGTGCCAGCAGCCAGACAGCCTCTGGAAACACCATATATTTT. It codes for CASSQTASGNTIYF.

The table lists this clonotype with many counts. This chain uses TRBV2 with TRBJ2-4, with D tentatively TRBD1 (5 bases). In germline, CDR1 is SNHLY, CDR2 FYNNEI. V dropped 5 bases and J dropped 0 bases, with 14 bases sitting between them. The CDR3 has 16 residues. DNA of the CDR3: TGTGCCAGCAGTCCAGACAGCAACTTAGCCAAAAACATTCAGTACTTC. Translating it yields CASSPDSNLAKNIQYF.